The 19 T cell receptor beta chains below all came from one sample that was sequenced in a study of T cells after yellow fever vaccination. From the 5' RACE reads, TCRdb called clonotypes with MiXCR, one entry per CDR3 protein. Of 620,000 or so distinct CDR3 sequences in the sample, 9% to 15% were seen once. The sequenced sample was PBMCs, obtained on the day of the yellow fever booster vaccination. These receptors all stem from a man aged 25-45 years who received the YFV17D yellow fever vaccine.

This clonotype came up a few times. The chain links TRBV6-1 to TRBJ2-1, with no clear D. The V gene's germline CDR1 is MNHNS and CDR2 SASEGT. The CDR3 extends over 14 amino acids. Deletions cut 5 bases from V and 8 bases from J, with 16 bases between. CDR3 bases: TGTGCCAGCAGTACCGGACGGGCGAGCGATGAGCAGTTCTTC. Residues: CASSTGRASDEQFF.

This clonotype was counted between two and nine times. At one end, the junction sequence differs from germline, possibly due to a read error. This CDR3 is CASSYWEPGSGQNFF. CDR3 bases: TGTGCCAGCAGTTACTGGGAACCGGGGTCGGGGCAGAACTTTTTC. The chain recombines TRBV6-5 with TRBJ1-4, with D tentatively TRBD1 (5 bases). The CDR3 has 15 amino acids. CDR1 is MNHEY and CDR2 is SVGAGI in the germline V gene.

The chain employs TRBV21-1 and TRBJ2-7; the table gives TRBD2 as D, unverified against the DNA. TRBV21-1 is termed a pseudogene. The length of the CDR3 is 19 residues. This CDR3 is CASSSIKQAGERGVYEQYF. CDR3 in DNA: TGTGCCAGCAGCTCGATCAAACAAGCGGGAGAAAGGGGGGTCTACGAGCAGTACTTC.

This clonotype has just a few counts. V usage is TRBV6-2 or TRBV6-3 and J usage is TRBJ2-1; 11 positions agree with TRBD2. CDR3 size: 16 residues. The junction had 8 bases not matched to a gene; V was cut back by 6 bases and J by 4 bases. CDR1 and CDR2 (germline): MNHEY, SVGEGT. DNA for the CDR3: TGTGCCAGCAGCCCCTTGGGGACTAGCGGATACAATGAGCAGTTCTTC. This sequence encodes CASSPLGTSGYNEQFF.

In its sample, this clonotype was seen many times. The CDR3 nucleotides read TGCAGTGCTCAAACTAGCGGCTCCTACAATGAGCAGTTCTTC. Translating gives CSAQTSGSYNEQFF. V usage is TRBV20-1 and J usage is TRBJ2-1; 8 bases match TRBD2. Germline lookup yields CDR1 DFQATT and CDR2 SNEGSKA (reference sequence). This CDR3 is built from 14 residues. Unmatched junction bases numbered 3, after V lost 5 bases and J lost 0 bases.

The CDR3 region has the DNA TGTGCCAGCAGCTGGGTGTTGACAGGGACTGAAGCTTTCTTT. Protein sequence: CASSWVLTGTEAFF. The chain couples TRBV7-2 to TRBJ1-1, with TRBD1 matching over 7 bases. The V and J ends lost 4 bases and 5 bases, in that order; junction bases with no gene match: 7. Germline V CDR1 and CDR2: SGHTA, FQGNSA. The CDR3 runs to 14 residues.

This clonotype occurred a few times. The chain uses TRBV6-5 and TRBJ1-1; weak D call: TRBD1 (5 bases). V lost 2 bases and J lost 5, with 12 bases in between. The germline V gene encodes CDR1 MNHEY and CDR2 SVGAGI. The CDR3 consists of 14 residues. The DNA of the CDR3 is TGTGCCAGCAGTTACGTCGGCGGGGGAACTGAAGCTTTCTTT. Its protein is CASSYVGGGTEAFF.

This clonotype was seen only a few times. The chain combines TRBV25-1 with TRBJ2-7, with no clear D. This CDR3 spans 14 amino acids. Germline CDR1 MGHDK, CDR2 SYGVNS. V lost 4 bases, J lost 3 bases, and 13 bases lay in between. In DNA, the CDR3 is TGTGCCAGCAGTGCCCATGGTGCACTCTACGAGCAGTACTTC. The encoded protein is CASSAHGALYEQYF.

CDR3 sequence: CASSLGQSTIQYF. CDR3 nucleotides: TGTGCCAGTAGTCTGGGACAGTCTACCATTCAGTACTTC. V usage is TRBV19 and J usage is TRBJ2-4; 7 nucleotides align to TRBD1. J gave up 9 bases and V 5 bases, and 7 bases lay outside the gene matches. Germline V CDR1 and CDR2: LNHDA, SQIVND (reference sequence). CDR3 length equals 13 residues.

The V and J genes are TRBV6-2 or TRBV6-3 and TRBJ2-1; perhaps TRBD1 as D (5 bases). V lost 5 bases and J 8 bases, leaving 13 bases between the germline ends. This CDR3 comprises 13 residues. Looked up from germline, CDR1 is MNHEY and CDR2 is SVGEGT. In DNA form, the CDR3 reads TGTGCCAGCAGTGACAGTTCTACGGATGAGCAGTTCTTC. As protein: CASSDSSTDEQFF.

This clonotype occurred many times. The V call is TRBV20-1, the J call TRBJ2-6; D unclear. Germline V gene sequence: CDR1 DFQATT, CDR2 SNEGSKA (reference sequence). V was pared by 0 bases and J by 0 bases, with 9 bases between. The CDR3 loop spans 16 amino acids. The CDR3 region has the DNA TGCAGTGCTAGAGATAGTAGGATCTCTGGGGCCAACGTCCTGACTTTC. It codes for CSARDSRISGANVLTF.

This clonotype appeared a few times. V is TRBV5-1 and J is TRBJ2-7; 8 positions match TRBD1. The CDR3 totals 14 residues. With V trimmed by 4 bases and J by 5 bases, 8 bases remained unmatched. Germline lookup yields CDR1 SGHRS and CDR2 YFSETQ. The CDR3 DNA follows: TGCGCCAGCAGCCTTGACAGGGGAGGAAACGAGCAGTACTTC. Translating it yields CASSLDRGGNEQYF.

This clonotype has just a few counts. This chain uses TRBV5-5 with TRBJ2-5; 11 bases are shared with TRBD2. CDR1 and CDR2 from the germline V gene are SGHKS and YYEKEE (reference sequence). The V gene end was trimmed by 4 bases and the J gene end by 5 bases; junction bases not matched to a gene: 13. The CDR3 covers 17 residues. The CDR3 sequence is CASSLATGLAASETQYF. Here the CDR3 DNA reads TGTGCCAGCAGCCTCGCGACGGGACTAGCGGCTTCTGAGACCCAGTACTTC. Variable domain in full (rest from reference TRBV5-5 and TRBJ2-5): DAGVTQSPTHLIKTRGQQVTLRCSPISGHKSVSWYQQVLGQGPQFIFQYYEKEERGRGNFPDRFSARQFPNYSSELNVNALLLGDSALYLCASSLATGLAASETQYFGPGTRLLVL.

The V call is TRBV12-3 or TRBV12-4, the J call TRBJ2-1, with 13 positions matching TRBD2. J gave up 8 bases and V 4 bases, and 14 bases lay outside the gene matches. The CDR3 contains 18 residues. CDR3 residues: CASSSGQAGLAGSDEQFF. As DNA, the CDR3 is TGTGCCAGCAGTTCCGGACAGGCGGGACTAGCGGGATCTGATGAGCAGTTCTTC.

This clonotype has ten or more counts. V and J are TRBV12-3 or TRBV12-4 and TRBJ1-5; unclear D gene. Trimming took off 1 base at V and 4 bases at J, with 14 bases between the two ends. The CDR3 runs 16 residues. The CDR3 sequence: CASSLGVPVSNQPQHF. As DNA, the CDR3 is TGTGCCAGCAGTTTAGGGGTCCCCGTTTCTAATCAGCCCCAGCATTTT.

V gene TRBV27 combines with J gene TRBJ2-1; a possible D gene is TRBD2 (5 bases). V lost 4 bases and J 6 bases, leaving 16 bases between the germline ends. The CDR3 totals 15 residues. The germline gives CDR1 MNHEY, CDR2 SMNVEV (reference sequence). CDR3 coding DNA: TGTGCCAGCAGTTCGCCTAGCCTATCCGCCAATGAGCAGTTCTTC. Translating gives CASSSPSLSANEQFF.

The chain uses TRBV20-1 and TRBJ2-3; 14 bases map to TRBD2. V dropped 8 bases and J dropped 6; count of bases not matched to a gene: 7. CDR3 length: 14 amino acids. Germline V CDR1 and CDR2: DFQATT, SNEGSKA (reference sequence). The CDR3 region has the DNA TGCAGTACAAGGACTAGCGGGAGGTCGGATACGCAGTATTTT. It specifies CSTRTSGRSDTQYF.

A few counts support this clonotype. The chain has TRBV20-1 and TRBJ1-2; D is unclear. Germline CDR1 is DFQATT and CDR2 is SNEGSKA (reference sequence). The CDR3 totals 12 residues. The V end was cut by 6 bases, the J end by 5 bases, with 13 bases between. The CDR3 region has the DNA TGCAGTGCAGACATTGGATCTTATGGCTACACCTTC. The encoded protein is CSADIGSYGYTF.

The J gene is TRBJ1-1, the V gene TRBV7-9; 7 bases are shared with TRBD1. The CDR3 is made up of 14 amino acids. Germline values: CDR1 SEHNR, CDR2 FQNEAQ (reference sequence). J lost 3 bases, V lost 5 bases, and 6 bases had no gene match. CDR3 sequence (DNA): TGTGCCAGCAGCAGGGGACAGAGATACACTGAAGCTTTCTTT. It specifies CASSRGQRYTEAFF.